The rows below give T cell receptor beta chains drawn from one sample of a study of identical twins. TCRdb passed the 5' RACE reads through MiXCR, listing each CDR3 protein once. The sample includes over 550,000 distinct CDR3 sequences, roughly 7.1% seen only once; the top ten take 1.6%. These data also featured in a second study, about yellow fever vaccine responses in identical twins.

The material sequenced was PBMCs. Every receptor here comes from a young woman in good health. The CDR3 runs from the conserved cysteine through the conserved F or W. D genes are given only for firm matches. The size entry is marked missing in some rows and otherwise reads once, few, many or a size class.

TRBV20-1,TRBJ2-3,.,few,TGCAGTGCTAGAGTCGCGGCTAGTTCAGATACGCAGTATTTT,CSARVAASSDTQYF
TRBV12-3/TRBV12-4,TRBJ1-3,.,many,TGTGCCAGCAGGCCGACAACCTCCTCTGGAAACACCATATATTTT,CASRPTTSSGNTIYF
TRBV4-1,TRBJ1-4,.,many,TGCGCCAGCAGCCAAGTGCCGGCAGAAAAACTGTTTTTT,CASSQVPAEKLFF
TRBV7-9,TRBJ2-3,TRBD2,few,TGTGCCAGCAGCTTAATGGGACTAGCGGAAAGCGGGGATACGCAGTATTTT,CASSLMGLAESGDTQYF
TRBV20-1,TRBJ1-5,.,many,TGCAGTGCTAGGGCAGGTTGGTCGGATCAGCCCCAGCATTTT,CSARAGWSDQPQHF
TRBV12-3/TRBV12-4,TRBJ2-5,.,.,TGTGCCAGCAGTTTAGCGGGGGGCGCGGGACAAGAGACCCAGTACTTC,CASSLAGGAGQETQYF
TRBV29-1,TRBJ2-1,.,many,TGCAGCGTTGAAGAAGGCCAGGGGGAGGTGGATGAGCAGTTCTTC,CSVEEGQGEVDEQFF
TRBV27,TRBJ2-5,TRBD2,few,TGTGCCAGCAGTGTTAGCGGGGGGGACGGGACCCAGTACTTC,CASSVSGGDGTQYF
TRBV20-1,TRBJ2-7,TRBD2,many,TGCAGTCTCGCGGGGGGGCTCGACGAGCAGTACTTC,CSLAGGLDEQYF
TRBV10-3,TRBJ2-3,.,many,TGTGCCATCAGTGAGCTGAATAGCGAGACAGATACGCAGTATTTT,CAISELNSETDTQYF
TRBV6-2/TRBV6-3,TRBJ2-5,.,.,TGTGCCAGCAGTTACTACCGGGAGACCCAGTACTTC,CASSYYRETQYF
TRBV3-1,TRBJ2-7,.,.,TGTGCCAGCAGCCCGGCACGCAACGAGCAGTACTTC,CASSPARNEQYF
TRBV27,TRBJ2-2,TRBD1,few,TGTGCCAGCAGCGGGACAGCTCAGACCGGGGAGCTGTTTTTT,CASSGTAQTGELFF
TRBV5-5,TRBJ2-1,TRBD2,few,TGTGCCAGCAGCTCGACTAGCGGGAGGGATGAGCAGTTCTTC,CASSSTSGRDEQFF
TRBV10-3,TRBJ2-3,.,.,TGTGCCATCAGGATAGCGGATACGCAGTATTTT,CAIRIADTQYF
TRBV27,TRBJ2-3,TRBD2,few,TGTGCCAGCTCCGGACGGGAGGTGAGCACAGATACGCAGTATTTT,CASSGREVSTDTQYF
TRBV28,TRBJ2-7,.,.,TGTGCCAGCAGTCCCCCAAGCGGGTTTTATTCCTACGAGCAGTACTTC,CASSPPSGFYSYEQYF
TRBV18,TRBJ2-1,.,few,TGTGCCAGCTCACCGAGGGGGACTTACTACAATGAGCAGTTCTTC,CASSPRGTYYNEQFF
TRBV10-3,TRBJ1-1,.,.,TGTGCCATCAGTGAGTCGAAAGTCGGGACAATGGAAGCTTTCTTT,CAISESKVGTMEAFF
TRBV3-1,TRBJ1-6,TRBD1,few,TGTGCCAGCAGCCAGGACAGGGTTGGGAATTCACCCCTCCACTTT,CASSQDRVGNSPLHF
TRBV21-1,TRBJ2-1,.,.,TGTGCCAGCAGCAAAGCCCCCCCGCATCAAACGGGACGTAATAACAATGAGCAGTTCTTC,CASSKAPPHQTGRNNNEQFF
TRBV12-3/TRBV12-4,TRBJ1-1,.,.,TGTGCCAGCAATCTGCGGGGGGGGTACACTGAAGCTTTCTTT,CASNLRGGYTEAFF
TRBV5-5,TRBJ2-7,.,.,TGTGCCAGCAGCACCGGGAGCCTCGGCGAGCAGTACTTC,CASSTGSLGEQYF
TRBV6-1,TRBJ2-5,TRBD2,.,TGTGCCAGCAGACGGACTAGCGGGGGGGCCGGGCAAGAGACCCAGTACTTC,CASRRTSGGAGQETQYF